Described below is a single T cell receptor (beta chain) sequence and its context. What it recognizes is unknown. Cells were CD45RO-negative CD62L-positive naive CD4 T cells sorted from PBMCs. The entry originates in a study of human versus mouse CDR3 diversity and MHC coevolution. Study background: The immunoSEQ assay reportedly detects one in 200,000 T cells.

Study-wide points: On average, humans showed more CDR3 deletions and insertions than mice. Human T cells underwent selection on several different MHC II alleles.

The CDR3 is 15 amino acids. Trimming cost V 5 bases and J 1 base; bases outside gene matches: 6. CDR1 is SGHTA and CDR2 is FQGNSA in the germline V gene. The data were produced by immunoSEQ multiplex PCR, yet TCRdb's version contains in-frame clones alone and is incomplete. This sample carries tens of thousands of clones, just under 95% of them seen once, and the ten largest clones take 1.2% to 1.5%. This clonotype originated in a person aged 30 to 69 in good health. The chain has TRBV7-2 and TRBJ2-7; 9 nucleotides align to TRBD1. Sequenced sample: naive CD4+ T cells from blood. The subset here: CD45RO-negative CD62L-positive naive CD4 T cells. The CDR3 region is CASSPQTGGSYEQYF. For the CDR3, the DNA is TGTGCCAGCAGCCCCCAGACAGGGGGTTCCTACGAGCAGTACTTC.